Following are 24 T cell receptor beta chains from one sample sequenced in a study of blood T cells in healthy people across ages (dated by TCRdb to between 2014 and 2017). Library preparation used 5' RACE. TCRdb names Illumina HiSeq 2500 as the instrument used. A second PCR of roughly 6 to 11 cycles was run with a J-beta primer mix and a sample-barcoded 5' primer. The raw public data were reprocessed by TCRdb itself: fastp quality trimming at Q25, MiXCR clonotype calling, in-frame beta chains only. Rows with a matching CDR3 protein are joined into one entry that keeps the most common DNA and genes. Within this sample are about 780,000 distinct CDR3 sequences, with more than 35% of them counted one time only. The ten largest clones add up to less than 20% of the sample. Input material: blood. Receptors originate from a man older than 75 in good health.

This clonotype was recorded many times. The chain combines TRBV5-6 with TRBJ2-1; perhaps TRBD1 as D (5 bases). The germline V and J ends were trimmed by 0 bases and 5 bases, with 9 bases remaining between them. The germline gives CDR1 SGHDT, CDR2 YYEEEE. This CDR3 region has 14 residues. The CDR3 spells CASSLVQGHNEQFF. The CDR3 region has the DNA TGTGCCAGCAGCTTGGTCCAGGGTCACAATGAGCAGTTCTTC.

The CDR3 sequence: CSARDPTRTFTYEQYF. CDR3 sequence (DNA): TGCAGTGCTAGAGACCCGACGCGAACATTTACCTACGAGCAGTACTTC. This chain joins TRBV20-1 and TRBJ2-7; no clear D gene. Per the germline V gene, CDR1 is DFQATT and CDR2 is SNEGSKA (reference sequence). This CDR3 spans 16 amino acids. Trimming cost V 0 bases and J 2 bases, with 17 bases left between them.

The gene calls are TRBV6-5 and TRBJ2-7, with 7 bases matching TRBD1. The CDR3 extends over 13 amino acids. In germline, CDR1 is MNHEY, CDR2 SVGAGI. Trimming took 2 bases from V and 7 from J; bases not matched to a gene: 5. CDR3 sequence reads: CASSYRGRSEQYF. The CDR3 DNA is TGTGCCAGCAGTTACAGGGGGCGATCAGAGCAGTACTTC.

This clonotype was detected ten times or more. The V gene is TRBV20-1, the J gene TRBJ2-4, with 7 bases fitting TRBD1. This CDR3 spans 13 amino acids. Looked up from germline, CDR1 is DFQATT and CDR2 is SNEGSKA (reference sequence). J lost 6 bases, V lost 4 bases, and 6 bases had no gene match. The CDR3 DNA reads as TGCAGTGCTACTCACAGGGGCTTAAACATTCAGTACTTC. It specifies CSATHRGLNIQYF.

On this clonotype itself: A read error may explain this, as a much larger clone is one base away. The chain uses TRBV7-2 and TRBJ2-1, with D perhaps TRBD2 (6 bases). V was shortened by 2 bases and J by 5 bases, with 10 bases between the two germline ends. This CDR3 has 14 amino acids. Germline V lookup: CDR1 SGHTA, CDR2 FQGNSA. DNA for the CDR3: TGTGCCAGCAGCTTACGGTGGGGGGACAATGAGCAGTTCTTC. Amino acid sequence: CASSLRWGDNEQFF.

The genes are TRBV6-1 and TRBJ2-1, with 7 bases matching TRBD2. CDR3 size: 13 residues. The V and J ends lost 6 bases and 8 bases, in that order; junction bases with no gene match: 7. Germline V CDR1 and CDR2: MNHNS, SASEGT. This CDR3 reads CASRRGGVDEQFF. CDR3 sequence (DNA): TGTGCCAGCAGGAGGGGAGGGGTCGATGAGCAGTTCTTC.

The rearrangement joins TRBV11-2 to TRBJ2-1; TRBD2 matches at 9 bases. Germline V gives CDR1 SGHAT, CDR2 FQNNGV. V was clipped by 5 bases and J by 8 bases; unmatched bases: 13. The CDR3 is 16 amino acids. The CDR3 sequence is CASSPLSRTSDYEQFF. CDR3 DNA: TGTGCCAGCAGCCCACTTAGCCGGACTAGCGATTATGAGCAGTTCTTC. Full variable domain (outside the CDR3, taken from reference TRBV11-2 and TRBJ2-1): EAGVAQSPRYKIIEKRQSVAFWCNPISGHATLYWYQQILGQGPKLLIQFQNNGVVDDSQLPKDRFSAERLKGVDSTLKIQPAKLEDSAVYLCASSPLSRTSDYEQFFGPGTRLTVL.

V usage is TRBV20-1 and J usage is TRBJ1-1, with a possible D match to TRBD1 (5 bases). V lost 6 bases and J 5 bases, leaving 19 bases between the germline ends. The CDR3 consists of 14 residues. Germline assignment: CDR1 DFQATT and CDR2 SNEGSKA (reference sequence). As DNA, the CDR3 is TGCAGTGCCCCTGGTGGGGGGGTTGGGACTGAAGCTTTCTTT. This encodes CSAPGGGVGTEAFF.

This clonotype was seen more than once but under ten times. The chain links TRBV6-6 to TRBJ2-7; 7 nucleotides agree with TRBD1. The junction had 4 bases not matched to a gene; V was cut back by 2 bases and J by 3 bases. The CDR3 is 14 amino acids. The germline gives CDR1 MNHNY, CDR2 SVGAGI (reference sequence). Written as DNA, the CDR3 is TGTGCCAGCAGTTACGGGACAGTCCTCTACGAGCAGTACTTC. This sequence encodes CASSYGTVLYEQYF.

CDR3: CASSLDDRAYYGYTF. CDR3 in DNA: TGTGCCAGCAGCTTAGACGACAGAGCGTACTATGGCTACACCTTC. The chain links TRBV7-9 to TRBJ1-2; D may be TRBD1 (5 bases). V was clipped by 1 base and J by 3 bases, with 12 bases between them. CDR3 length: 15 residues. Germline lookup yields CDR1 SEHNR and CDR2 FQNEAQ (reference sequence).

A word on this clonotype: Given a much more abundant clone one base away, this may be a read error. CDR3 in DNA: TGTGCCAGCAGCGCCGGGACTAGCCACGGCACAGATACGCGGTATTTT. Translating gives CASSAGTSHGTDTRYF. This sequence joins TRBV7-3 and TRBJ2-3, with 9 bases fitting TRBD2. The CDR3 extends over 16 amino acids. Germline CDR1 and CDR2: SGHTA and FQGTGA. The entire variable domain, with the rest obtained from reference TRBV7-3 and TRBJ2-3, is as follows: GAGVSQTPSNKVTEKGKYVELRCDPISGHTALYWYRQSLGQGPEFLIYFQGTGAADDSGLPNDRFFAVRPEGSVSTLKIQRTERGDSAVYLCASSAGTSHGTDTRYFGPGTRLTVL.

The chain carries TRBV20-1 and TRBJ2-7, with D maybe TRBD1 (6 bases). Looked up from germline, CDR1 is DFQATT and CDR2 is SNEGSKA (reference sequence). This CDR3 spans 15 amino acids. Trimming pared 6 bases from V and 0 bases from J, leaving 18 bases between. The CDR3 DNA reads TGCAGTGCCACACGACAGGACAGCTTCTCCTACGAGCAGTACTTC. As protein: CSATRQDSFSYEQYF.

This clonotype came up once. As DNA, the CDR3 is TGTGCCAGCAGTTACCTCACCCAGCAGTACTTC. Translated, it gives CASSYLTQQYF. The chain recombines TRBV6-5 with TRBJ2-5; D gene uncertain. The CDR3 is 11 amino acids. V lost 2 bases and J lost 11, with 9 bases in between. Germline V CDR1 and CDR2: MNHEY, SVGAGI.

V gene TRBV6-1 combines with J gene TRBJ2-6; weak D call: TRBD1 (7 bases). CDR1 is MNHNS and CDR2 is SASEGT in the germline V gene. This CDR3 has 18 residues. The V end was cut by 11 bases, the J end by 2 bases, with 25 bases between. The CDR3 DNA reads TGTGCCGGGTCCCGCCTACCAGGGGGGAATACTGGGGCCAACGTCCTGACTTTC. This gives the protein CAGSRLPGGNTGANVLTF.

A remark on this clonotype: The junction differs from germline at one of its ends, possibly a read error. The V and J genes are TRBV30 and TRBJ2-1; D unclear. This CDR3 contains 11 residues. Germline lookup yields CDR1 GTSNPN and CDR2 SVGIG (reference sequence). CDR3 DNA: TGTGCCTGGAGTGTATACAGTGAGCAGTTCTTC. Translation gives CAWSVYSEQFF.

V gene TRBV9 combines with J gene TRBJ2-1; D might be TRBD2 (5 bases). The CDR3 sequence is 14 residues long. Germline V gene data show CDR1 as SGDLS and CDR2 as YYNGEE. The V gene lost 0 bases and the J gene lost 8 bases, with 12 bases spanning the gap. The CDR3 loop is CASSVASGWDEQFF. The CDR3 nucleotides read TGTGCCAGCAGCGTAGCCAGCGGCTGGGATGAGCAGTTCTTC.

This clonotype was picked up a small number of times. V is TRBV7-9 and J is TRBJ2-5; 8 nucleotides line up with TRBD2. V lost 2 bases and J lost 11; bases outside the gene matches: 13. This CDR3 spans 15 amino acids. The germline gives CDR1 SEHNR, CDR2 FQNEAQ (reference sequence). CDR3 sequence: CASSLTSGARDEQYF. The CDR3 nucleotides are TGTGCCAGCAGCTTAACTAGCGGAGCTCGTGATGAGCAGTACTTC.

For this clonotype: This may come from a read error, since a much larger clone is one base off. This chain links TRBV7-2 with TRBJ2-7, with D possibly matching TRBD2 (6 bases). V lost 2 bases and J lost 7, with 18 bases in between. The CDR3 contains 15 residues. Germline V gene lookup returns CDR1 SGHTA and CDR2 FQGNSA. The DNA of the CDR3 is TGTGCCAGCAGCTTAAGGGTGGGAGCGGGTAATGAGCAGTACTTC. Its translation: CASSLRVGAGNEQYF.

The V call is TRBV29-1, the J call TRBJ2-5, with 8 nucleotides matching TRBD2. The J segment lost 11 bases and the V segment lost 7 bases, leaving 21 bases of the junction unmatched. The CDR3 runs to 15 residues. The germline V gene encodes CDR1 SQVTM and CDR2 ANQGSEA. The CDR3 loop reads CSANSGLGGRGEQYF. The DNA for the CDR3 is TGCAGCGCCAACTCCGGACTAGGGGGGCGGGGGGAGCAGTACTTC.

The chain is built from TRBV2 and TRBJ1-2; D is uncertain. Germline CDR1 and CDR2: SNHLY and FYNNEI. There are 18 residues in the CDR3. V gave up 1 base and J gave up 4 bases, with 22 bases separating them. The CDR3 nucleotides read TGTGCCAGCAGTGAAGATGGAATAGGGTCCCTGAGGGCCTATGGCTACACCTTC. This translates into CASSEDGIGSLRAYGYTF.

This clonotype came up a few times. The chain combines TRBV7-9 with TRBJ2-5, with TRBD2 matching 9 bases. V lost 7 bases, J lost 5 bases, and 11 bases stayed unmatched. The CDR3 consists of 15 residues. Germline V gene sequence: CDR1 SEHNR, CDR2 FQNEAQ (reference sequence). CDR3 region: CASTPAGTSMETQYF. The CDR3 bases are TGTGCCAGCACCCCCGCCGGGACTAGCATGGAGACCCAGTACTTC.

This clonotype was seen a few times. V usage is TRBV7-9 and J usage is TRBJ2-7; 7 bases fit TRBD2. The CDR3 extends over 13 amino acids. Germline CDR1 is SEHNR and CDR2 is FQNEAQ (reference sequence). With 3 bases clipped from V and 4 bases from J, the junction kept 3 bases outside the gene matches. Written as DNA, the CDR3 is TGTGCCAGCAGCTTCGACGGGAGGTACGAGCAGTACTTC. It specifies CASSFDGRYEQYF.

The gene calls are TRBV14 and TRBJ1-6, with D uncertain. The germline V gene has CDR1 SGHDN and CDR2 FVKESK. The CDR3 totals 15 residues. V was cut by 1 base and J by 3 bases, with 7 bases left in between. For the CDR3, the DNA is TGTGCCAGCAGCCAAGGTCCGATCTATAATTCACCCCTCCACTTT. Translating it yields CASSQGPIYNSPLHF.

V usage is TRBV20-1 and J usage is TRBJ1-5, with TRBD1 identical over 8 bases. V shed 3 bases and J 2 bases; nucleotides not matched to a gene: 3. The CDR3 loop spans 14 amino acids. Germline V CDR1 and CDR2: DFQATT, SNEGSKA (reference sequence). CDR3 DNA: TGCAGTGCTAGGGAGGACAGGGGCAATCAGCCCCAGCATTTT. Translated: CSAREDRGNQPQHF.